Following are 29 T cell receptor beta chains from one sample sequenced in a study of CD8 T cells in ankylosing spondylitis. TCRdb re-called the 5' RACE reads through MiXCR, storing one row per CDR3 protein. This table has roughly 150,000 distinct CDR3 sequences, approximately 32% appearing once. Sequencing input: synovial fluid, either unsorted or a sorted T cell fraction (not recorded which). These receptors all come from a male donor with ankylosing spondylitis.

This chain links TRBV20-1 with TRBJ2-5, with 10 nucleotides matching TRBD2. Germline CDR1 DFQATT, CDR2 SNEGSKA (reference sequence). CDR3 length: 14 residues. The V gene end was trimmed by 5 bases and the J gene end by 3 bases; junction bases not matched to a gene: 6. CDR3 nucleotide sequence: TGCAGTGCTTGGGCTCTAGCGGGAGAAGAGACCCAGTACTTC. This gives the protein CSAWALAGEETQYF.

The genes are TRBV5-5 and TRBJ2-2; D gene uncertain. With 1 base removed from V and 6 bases from J, the gap between germline ends came to 10 bases. The CDR3 totals 14 residues. The germline CDR1 and CDR2 sequences are SGHKS and YYEKEE (reference sequence). DNA of the CDR3: TGTGCCAGCAGCTTGTCAGGACCACCCGGGGAGCTGTTTTTT. It encodes CASSLSGPPGELFF.

This clonotype was observed a single time. The rearrangement uses TRBV2 and TRBJ1-4; weak D call: TRBD1 (5 bases). The germline V gene has CDR1 SNHLY and CDR2 FYNNEI. The CDR3 totals 11 residues. V was cut by 4 bases and J by 17 bases, with 14 bases left in between. DNA for the CDR3: TGTGCCAGCAGTGCTGACAGTTTAAACTTTTTT. Protein: CASSADSLNFF.

The V call is TRBV20-1, the J call TRBJ2-7, with a weak D call TRBD1 (6 bases). The CDR3 covers 16 residues. V shed 1 base and J shed 4 bases, with 20 bases lying between them. Germline V lookup: CDR1 DFQATT, CDR2 SNEGSKA (reference sequence). The CDR3 spells CSARAPTTGPLYEQYF. CDR3 in DNA: TGCAGTGCTAGAGCCCCGACGACAGGCCCCCTTTACGAGCAGTACTTC.

The chain joins TRBV9 to TRBJ1-2; D gene ambiguous. Germline V gene data show CDR1 as SGDLS and CDR2 as YYNGEE. V lost 4 bases, J lost 5 bases, and 9 bases lay in between. The CDR3 is made up of 12 amino acids. Here the CDR3 DNA reads TGTGCCAGCAGCCCCTTTGGGTATGGCTACACCTTC. Protein: CASSPFGYGYTF.

This clonotype was detected a few times. V is TRBV9 and J is TRBJ2-2; the D is unclear. Germline V gene sequence: CDR1 SGDLS, CDR2 YYNGEE. The ends were cut back, 1 base at V and 4 bases at J, with 8 bases in the middle. The CDR3 loop spans 14 amino acids. In DNA form, the CDR3 reads TGTGCCAGCAGCGTACCGCCTGCCACCGGGGAGCTGTTTTTT. Protein sequence: CASSVPPATGELFF.

As for this clonotype: Mismatch with germline at one junction end may stem from a read error. The chain uses TRBV7-7 and TRBJ1-5; no clear D. The CDR3 sequence is 14 residues long. Germline V gives CDR1 SSHAT, CDR2 FNYEAQ (reference sequence). The DNA of the CDR3 is TGTGCTAGCAGACCATACAGTGAAGATCAGCCCCAGCATTTC. Translating gives CASRPYSEDQPQHF.

This clonotype was picked up many times. In DNA, the CDR3 is TGCAGTGCTGTCCCTTCCGGGACAGGGGTCTACACCTTC. Residues: CSAVPSGTGVYTF. The chain joins TRBV20-1 to TRBJ1-2, with 10 bases that match TRBD1. This CDR3 is 13 amino acids long. With V trimmed by 5 bases and J by 10 bases, 10 bases remained unmatched. In germline, CDR1 is DFQATT, CDR2 SNEGSKA (reference sequence).

This chain joins TRBV7-2 and TRBJ1-2; D gene unclear. Germline V lookup: CDR1 SGHTA, CDR2 FQGNSA. The CDR3 totals 15 residues. V was cut by 0 bases and J by 2 bases, with 10 bases left in between. Here the CDR3 DNA reads TGTGCCAGCAGCTTAGCGTTAGGCAGCAACTATGGCTACACCTTC. Protein sequence: CASSLALGSNYGYTF.

The V and J genes are TRBV27 and TRBJ2-3; 10 positions match TRBD2. Losses at the gene ends were 8 bases for V and 9 bases for J; bases not matched to a gene: 11. Germline lookup yields CDR1 MNHEY and CDR2 SMNVEV (reference sequence). The CDR3 consists of 14 residues. The CDR3 sequence is CASARTSGDGTQYF. The CDR3 coding sequence is TGTGCCAGCGCAAGGACTAGCGGAGACGGGACGCAGTATTTT.

The rearrangement joins TRBV29-1 to TRBJ2-7; 8 bases are a match to TRBD2. Germline V CDR1 and CDR2: SQVTM, ANQGSEA. Losses at the gene ends were 7 bases for V and 5 bases for J; bases not matched to a gene: 16. The CDR3 is 15 amino acids. Written as DNA, the CDR3 is TGCAGCGCCGGAGGACTAGCAAGGGGGTATGACGAGCAGTACTTC. This encodes CSAGGLARGYDEQYF.

The chain links TRBV5-1 to TRBJ2-1; possibly TRBD1 for D (6 bases). V was cut by 0 bases and J by 8 bases, with 12 bases left in between. This CDR3 spans 14 amino acids. Germline CDR1 SGHRS, CDR2 YFSETQ. CDR3 DNA: TGCGCCAGCAGCTTGGGGGCCAGGGGCGATGAGCAGTTCTTC. The encoded protein is CASSLGARGDEQFF.

This clonotype appeared a few times. The chain combines TRBV4-2 with TRBJ2-2; the D gene is possibly TRBD1 (6 bases). Germline-derived CDR1 and CDR2 are LGHNA and YNFKEQ. This CDR3 has 14 residues. Deletions cut 4 bases from V and 4 bases from J, with 10 bases between. The CDR3 nucleotides read TGTGCCAGCAGCCCCATAGGGGGCACCGGGGAGCTGTTTTTT. Translated: CASSPIGGTGELFF.

This clonotype has a handful of counts. The gene calls are TRBV19 and TRBJ2-1, with 9 bases that match TRBD1. CDR3 length equals 14 residues. V shed 4 bases, J shed 9 bases, and the junction held 7 bases outside the gene matches. Per germline, CDR1 LNHDA and CDR2 SQIVND (reference sequence). The CDR3 here is CASSRDRVTGEQFF. CDR3 coding DNA: TGTGCCAGTAGTAGGGACAGGGTTACAGGTGAGCAGTTCTTC. Full variable domain (rest looked up from reference TRBV19 and TRBJ2-1): DGGITQSPKYLFRKEGQNVTLSCEQNLNHDAMYWYRQDPGQGLRLIYYSQIVNDFQKGDIAEGYSVSREKKESFPLTVTSAQKNPTAFYLCASSRDRVTGEQFFGPGTRLTVL.

This clonotype was seen just once. This chain links TRBV6-5 with TRBJ1-6, with a tentative D call TRBD1 (5 bases). Germline V gene lookup returns CDR1 MNHEY and CDR2 SVGAGI. V was pared by 8 bases and J by 10 bases, with 9 bases between. The CDR3 consists of 11 residues. This chain's CDR3 is CASGQNSPLHF. The CDR3 bases are TGTGCCAGCGGACAAAACTCACCCCTCCACTTT.

This clonotype was detected a few times. The chain uses TRBV6-6 and TRBJ2-1, with a weak D call TRBD2 (5 bases). V lost 6 bases to trimming and J lost 6 bases, with 12 bases between them. Looked up from germline, CDR1 is MNHNY and CDR2 is SVGAGI (reference sequence). The CDR3 is 13 amino acids. The chain's CDR3 is CASSRDGGNEQFF. CDR3 DNA sequence: TGTGCCAGCAGCCGGGATGGAGGCAATGAGCAGTTCTTC.

This clonotype was seen at least ten times. The genes are TRBV20-1 and TRBJ2-3; either TRBD1 or TRBD2 may fit D (5 bases each). The CDR3 is made up of 16 amino acids. Between the trimmed V and J ends, which lost 3 bases and 4 bases, there was a span of 20 bases. Germline V CDR1 and CDR2: DFQATT, SNEGSKA (reference sequence). CDR3: CSASWGRSSTPDTQYF. DNA of the CDR3: TGCAGTGCTAGTTGGGGACGGTCTTCGACCCCAGATACGCAGTATTTT.

The chain combines TRBV6-2 or TRBV6-3 with TRBJ1-2; 7 bases agree with TRBD1. Trimming at V came to 6 bases and at J to 6 bases, leaving 7 bases not matched to a gene. Germline-derived CDR1 and CDR2 are MNHEY and SVGEGT. This CDR3 has 13 amino acids. The CDR3 coding sequence is TGTGCCAGCAGACACCAGGGACAGCATGGCTACACCTTC. Translated, it gives CASRHQGQHGYTF.

The chain couples TRBV7-6 to TRBJ1-1; 8 bases align to TRBD1. Germline values: CDR1 SGHVS, CDR2 FNYEAQ. The CDR3 sequence is 12 residues long. V shed 4 bases, J shed 10 bases, and the junction held 5 bases outside the gene matches. Written as DNA, the CDR3 is TGTGCCAGCAGCTCTGGACAGGGTGGAGCTTTCTTT. Translating gives CASSSGQGGAFF. Looking up the rest from reference TRBV7-6 and TRBJ1-1 gives the full variable domain: GAGVSQSPRYKVTKRGQDVALRCDPISGHVSLYWYRQALGQGPEFLTYFNYEAQQDKSGLPNDRFSAERPEGSISTLTIQRTEQRDSAMYRCASSSGQGGAFFGQGTRLTVV.

This clonotype was seen at least ten times. The chain couples TRBV2 to TRBJ1-2; D possibly corresponds to TRBD1 (5 bases). V lost 6 bases, J lost 0 bases, and 11 bases lay in between. CDR1 and CDR2 from the germline V gene are SNHLY and FYNNEI. The length of the CDR3 is 14 residues. The CDR3 coding sequence is TGTGCCAGCAGACTGACAGAAGCTAACTATGGCTACACCTTC. Its protein is CASRLTEANYGYTF.

The CDR3 sequence: CASSARTGDSPLHF. DNA for the CDR3: TGTGCCAGCAGCGCTCGGACAGGGGATTCACCCCTCCACTTT. The chain carries TRBV9 and TRBJ1-6; TRBD1 aligns across 9 bases. Germline assignment: CDR1 SGDLS and CDR2 YYNGEE. The CDR3 sequence is 14 residues long. J was trimmed by 8 bases and V by 3 bases; bases with no gene match: 3.

The chain has TRBV3-1 and TRBJ2-5; TRBD2 matches at 14 bases. With 4 bases clipped from V and 5 bases from J, the junction kept 6 bases outside the gene matches. This CDR3 region has 16 residues. Germline assignment: CDR1 LGHDT and CDR2 YNNKEL (reference sequence). CDR3 region: CASSRRTSGGRETQYF. CDR3 coding DNA: TGTGCCAGCAGCCGTAGGACTAGCGGGGGGAGGGAGACCCAGTACTTC.

This chain links TRBV27 with TRBJ2-5; D might be TRBD2 (7 bases). The CDR3 is 15 residues long. Per the germline V gene, CDR1 is MNHEY and CDR2 is SMNVEV (reference sequence). With 3 bases removed from V and 5 bases from J, the gap between germline ends came to 16 bases. CDR3 sequence: CASSFSPRGGETQYF. DNA for the CDR3: TGTGCCAGCAGTTTTAGTCCCAGGGGAGGGGAGACCCAGTACTTC.

The V and J genes are TRBV2 and TRBJ2-7; D ambiguous. The V gene's germline CDR1 is SNHLY and CDR2 FYNNEI. The CDR3 is made up of 14 amino acids. V lost 7 bases to trimming and J lost 2 bases, with 15 bases between them. The CDR3 DNA is TGTGCCAGCAAAACGACCGCGACCACCTACGAGCAGTACTTC. The encoded protein is CASKTTATTYEQYF. The full variable domain, completed using reference TRBV2 and TRBJ2-7, is EPEVTQTPSHQVTQMGQEVILRCVPISNHLYFYWYRQILGQKVEFLVSFYNNEISEKSEIFDDQFSVERPDGSNFTLKIRSTKLEDSAMYFCASKTTATTYEQYFGPGTRLTVT.

In this sample, this clonotype turned up once. This sequence joins TRBV12-3 or TRBV12-4 and TRBJ1-1; perhaps TRBD1 as D (5 bases). The V gene lost 7 bases and the J gene lost 1 base, with 13 bases spanning the gap. The CDR3 has 14 residues. The CDR3 is CASNNAGRNTEAFF. For the CDR3, the DNA is TGTGCCAGCAACAACGCGGGGCGGAACACTGAAGCTTTCTTT.

This clonotype has a count of ten or more. The rearrangement uses TRBV7-9 and TRBJ2-3; D might be TRBD2 (6 bases). The V gene lost 5 bases and the J gene lost 4 bases, with 10 bases spanning the gap. The germline V gene encodes CDR1 SEHNR and CDR2 FQNEAQ (reference sequence). The CDR3 covers 13 residues. The CDR3 DNA sequence: TGTGCCAGCAGCCCGCGGGGCCCAGATACGCAGTATTTT. This codes for CASSPRGPDTQYF.

This clonotype was counted only a few times. CDR3 amino acids: CASSLNRDYEQFF. The CDR3 DNA follows: TGTGCCAGCAGCTTAAACAGGGACTATGAGCAGTTCTTC. This rearrangement joins TRBV7-3 to TRBJ2-1; D possibly matches TRBD1 or TRBD2 (6 bases each). The ends were cut back, 1 base at V and 8 bases at J, with 9 bases in the middle. The CDR3 runs 13 residues. Germline lookup yields CDR1 SGHTA and CDR2 FQGTGA. Using reference TRBV7-3 and TRBJ2-1 for the parts outside the CDR3, the full variable domain is GAGVSQTPSNKVTEKGKYVELRCDPISGHTALYWYRQSLGQGPEFLIYFQGTGAADDSGLPNDRFFAVRPEGSVSTLKIQRTERGDSAVYLCASSLNRDYEQFFGPGTRLTVL.

This chain joins TRBV9 and TRBJ2-7, with TRBD1 identical over 7 bases. Looked up from germline, CDR1 is SGDLS and CDR2 is YYNGEE. With 5 bases clipped from V and 4 bases from J, the junction kept 9 bases outside the gene matches. CDR3 length: 14 residues. The CDR3 DNA sequence: TGTGCCAGCAGTGTGAGAGGGGGCGAGTACGAGCAGTACTTC. It codes for CASSVRGGEYEQYF.

The chain carries TRBV14 and TRBJ2-5; the D gene is possibly TRBD2 (7 bases). The V and J ends lost 1 base and 0 bases respectively, with 12 bases between them. The CDR3 runs to 16 residues. Germline V gene sequence: CDR1 SGHDN, CDR2 FVKESK. CDR3 nucleotides: TGTGCCAGCAGCCAAGGTGCCGGGGGGCACCAAGAGACCCAGTACTTC. It specifies CASSQGAGGHQETQYF.